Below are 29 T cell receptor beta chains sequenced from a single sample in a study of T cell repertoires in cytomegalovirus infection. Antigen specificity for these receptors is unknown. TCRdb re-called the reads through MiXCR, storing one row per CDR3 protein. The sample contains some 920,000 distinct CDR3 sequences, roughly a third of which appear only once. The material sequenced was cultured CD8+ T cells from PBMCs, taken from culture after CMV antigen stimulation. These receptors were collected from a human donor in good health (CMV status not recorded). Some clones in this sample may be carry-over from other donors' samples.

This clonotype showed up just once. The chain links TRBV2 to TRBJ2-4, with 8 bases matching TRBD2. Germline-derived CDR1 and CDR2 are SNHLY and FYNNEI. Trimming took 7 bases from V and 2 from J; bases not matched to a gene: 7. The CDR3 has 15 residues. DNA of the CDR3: TGTGCCAGCATACCCCGCGGGGGGACCAAAAACATTCAGTACTTC. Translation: CASIPRGGTKNIQYF.

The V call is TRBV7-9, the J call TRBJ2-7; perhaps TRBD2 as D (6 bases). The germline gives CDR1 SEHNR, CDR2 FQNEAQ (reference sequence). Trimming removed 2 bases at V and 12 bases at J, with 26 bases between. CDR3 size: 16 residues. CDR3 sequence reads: CASSLYRSDEERGTYF. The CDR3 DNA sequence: TGTGCCAGCAGCTTATATCGGTCTGATGAGGAACGGGGGACGTACTTC. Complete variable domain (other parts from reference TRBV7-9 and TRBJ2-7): DTGVSQNPRHKITKRGQNVTFRCDPISEHNRLYWYRQTLGQGPEFLTYFQNEAQLEKSRLLSDRFSAERPKGSFSTLEIQRTEQGDSAMYLCASSLYRSDEERGTYFGPGTRLTVT.

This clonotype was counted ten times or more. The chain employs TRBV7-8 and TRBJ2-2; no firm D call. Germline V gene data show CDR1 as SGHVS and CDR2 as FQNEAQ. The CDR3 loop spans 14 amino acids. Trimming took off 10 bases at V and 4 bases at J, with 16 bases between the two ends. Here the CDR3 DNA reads TGTGCCACCCTGGGCAGGTTGGGCACCGGGGAGCTGTTTTTT. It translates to CATLGRLGTGELFF.

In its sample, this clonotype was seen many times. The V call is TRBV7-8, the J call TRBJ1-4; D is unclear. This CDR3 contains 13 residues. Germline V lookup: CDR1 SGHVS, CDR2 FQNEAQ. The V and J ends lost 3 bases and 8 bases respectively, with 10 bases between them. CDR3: CASSFRADEKLFF. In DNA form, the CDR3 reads TGTGCCAGCAGCTTTCGGGCGGACGAAAAACTGTTTTTT.

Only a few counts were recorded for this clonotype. CDR3: CASSGTSGEGRNEQFF. The CDR3 DNA sequence: TGTGCCAGCAGCGGGACTAGCGGGGAAGGTAGGAATGAGCAGTTCTTC. The chain has TRBV6-2 or TRBV6-3 and TRBJ2-1, with TRBD2 matching 13 bases. The CDR3 has 16 residues. J lost 7 bases, V lost 6 bases, and 9 bases had no gene match. Germline CDR1 and CDR2: MNHEY and SVGEGT.

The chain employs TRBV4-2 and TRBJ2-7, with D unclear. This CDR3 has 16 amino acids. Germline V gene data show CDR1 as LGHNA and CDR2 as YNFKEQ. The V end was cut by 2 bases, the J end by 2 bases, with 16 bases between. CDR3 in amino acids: CASSQFGASVTYEQYF. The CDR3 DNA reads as TGTGCCAGCAGCCAATTCGGAGCTAGTGTAACCTACGAGCAGTACTTC.

As DNA, the CDR3 is TGCAGCGTTGAAGACGAAGAGAGCTCCTACAATGAGCAGTTCTTC. This translates into CSVEDEESSYNEQFF. The chain is built from TRBV29-1 and TRBJ2-1; D uncertain. The CDR3 loop spans 15 amino acids. The ends were cut back, 0 bases at V and 0 bases at J, with 9 bases in the middle. Germline values: CDR1 SQVTM, CDR2 ANQGSEA.

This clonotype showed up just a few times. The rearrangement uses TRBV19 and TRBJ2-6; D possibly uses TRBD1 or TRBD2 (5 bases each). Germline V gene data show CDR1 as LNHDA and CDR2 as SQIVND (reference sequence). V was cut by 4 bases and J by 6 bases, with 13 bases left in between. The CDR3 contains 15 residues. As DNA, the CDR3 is TGTGCCAGTAGTAAAATCAGGGACCTGGCCAACGTCCTGACTTTC. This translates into CASSKIRDLANVLTF.

The CDR3 protein is CASSKRDRGREKLFF. CDR3 bases: TGCGCCAGCAGTAAAAGGGACAGGGGGAGAGAAAAACTGTTTTTT. The chain has TRBV4-3 and TRBJ1-4; TRBD1 matches at 11 bases. The germline CDR1 and CDR2 sequences are LGHNA and YSLEER. The CDR3 has 15 residues. With V trimmed by 6 bases and J by 8 bases, 8 bases remained unmatched.

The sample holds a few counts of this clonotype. Here the CDR3 DNA reads TGCAGTGCTAGAGAACAGGGGGTAGGGGAGCTGTTTTTT. This codes for CSAREQGVGELFF. J is TRBJ2-2 and V is TRBV20-1; 8 nucleotides match TRBD1. With 0 bases clipped from V and 8 bases from J, the junction kept 2 bases outside the gene matches. CDR3 size: 13 residues. Germline-derived CDR1 and CDR2 are DFQATT and SNEGSKA (reference sequence).

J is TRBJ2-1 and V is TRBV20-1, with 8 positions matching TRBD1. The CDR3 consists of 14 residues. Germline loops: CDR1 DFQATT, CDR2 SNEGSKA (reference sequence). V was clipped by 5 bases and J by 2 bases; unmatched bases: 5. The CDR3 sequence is CSAEDRGAYNEQFF. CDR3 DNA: TGCAGTGCTGAAGACAGGGGCGCCTACAATGAGCAGTTCTTC.

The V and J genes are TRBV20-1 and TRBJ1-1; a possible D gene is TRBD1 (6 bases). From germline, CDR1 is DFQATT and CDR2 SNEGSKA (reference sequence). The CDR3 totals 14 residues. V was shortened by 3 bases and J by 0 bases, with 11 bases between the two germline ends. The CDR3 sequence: CSASHRDMNTEAFF. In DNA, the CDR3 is TGCAGTGCTAGTCACAGGGACATGAACACTGAAGCTTTCTTT.

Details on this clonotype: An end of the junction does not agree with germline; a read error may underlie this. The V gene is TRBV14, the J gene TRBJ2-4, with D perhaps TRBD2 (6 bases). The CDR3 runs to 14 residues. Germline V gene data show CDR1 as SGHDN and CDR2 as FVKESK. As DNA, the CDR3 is TGTGCCAGCAGCCAATTGCCGGGACTCCCTCCTAGTAACTTC. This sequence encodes CASSQLPGLPPSNF.

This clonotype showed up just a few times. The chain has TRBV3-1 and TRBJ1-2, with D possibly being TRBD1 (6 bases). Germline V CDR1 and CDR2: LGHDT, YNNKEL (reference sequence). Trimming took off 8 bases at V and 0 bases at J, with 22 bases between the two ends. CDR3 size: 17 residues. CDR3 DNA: TGTGCCAGCCGTCATACTAATTACAGGGCAGCTAACTATGGCTACACCTTC. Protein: CASRHTNYRAANYGYTF.

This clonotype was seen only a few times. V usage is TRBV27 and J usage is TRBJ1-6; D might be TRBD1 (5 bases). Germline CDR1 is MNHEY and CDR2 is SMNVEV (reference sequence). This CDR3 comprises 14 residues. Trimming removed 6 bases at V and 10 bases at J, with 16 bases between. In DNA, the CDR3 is TGTGCCAGCAGGGAGGGGCGAATGAAGTCACCCCTCCACTTT. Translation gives CASREGRMKSPLHF.

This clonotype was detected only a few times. CDR3 DNA sequence: TGTGCCAGCAGCCCGGACAGGACTTTGAACACTGAAGCTTTCTTT. It specifies CASSPDRTLNTEAFF. The V and J genes are TRBV7-9 and TRBJ1-1, with 7 bases fitting TRBD1. With V trimmed by 5 bases and J by 0 bases, 6 bases remained unmatched. The CDR3 has 15 residues. Germline CDR1 reads SEHNR; CDR2 reads FQNEAQ (reference sequence).

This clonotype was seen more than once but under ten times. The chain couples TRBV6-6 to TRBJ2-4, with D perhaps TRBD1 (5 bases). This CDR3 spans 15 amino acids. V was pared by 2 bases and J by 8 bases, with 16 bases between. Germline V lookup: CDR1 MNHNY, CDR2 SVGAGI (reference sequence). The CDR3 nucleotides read TGTGCCAGCAGTTACCATCGGCAGGGAAGGGACATTCAGTACTTC. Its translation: CASSYHRQGRDIQYF.

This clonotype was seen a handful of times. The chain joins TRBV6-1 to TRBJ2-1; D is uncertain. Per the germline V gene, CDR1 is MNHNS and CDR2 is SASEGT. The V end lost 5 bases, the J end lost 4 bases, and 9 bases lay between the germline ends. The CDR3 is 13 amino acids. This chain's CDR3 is CASSPIAYNEQFF. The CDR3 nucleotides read TGTGCCAGCAGTCCGATTGCGTACAATGAGCAGTTCTTC.

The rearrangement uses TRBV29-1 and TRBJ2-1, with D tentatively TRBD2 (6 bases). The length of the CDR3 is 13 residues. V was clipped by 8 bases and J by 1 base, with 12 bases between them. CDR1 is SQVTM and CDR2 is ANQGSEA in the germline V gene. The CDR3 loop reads CSTSGESYNEQFF. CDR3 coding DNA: TGCAGCACATCGGGGGAATCCTACAATGAGCAGTTCTTC.

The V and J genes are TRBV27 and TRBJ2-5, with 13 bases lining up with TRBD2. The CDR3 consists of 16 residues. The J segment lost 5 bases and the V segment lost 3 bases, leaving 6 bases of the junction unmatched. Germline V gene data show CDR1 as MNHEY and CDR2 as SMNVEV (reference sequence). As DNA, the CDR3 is TGTGCCAGCAGTTTCGGACTAGCGGGGGTGGGGGAGACCCAGTACTTC. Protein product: CASSFGLAGVGETQYF.

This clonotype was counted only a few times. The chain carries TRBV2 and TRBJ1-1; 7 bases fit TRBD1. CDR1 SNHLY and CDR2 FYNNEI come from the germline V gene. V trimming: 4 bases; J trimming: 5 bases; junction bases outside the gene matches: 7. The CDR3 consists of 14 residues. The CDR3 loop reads CASSGSTGWTEAFF. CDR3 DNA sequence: TGTGCCAGCAGTGGATCGACAGGGTGGACTGAAGCTTTCTTT.

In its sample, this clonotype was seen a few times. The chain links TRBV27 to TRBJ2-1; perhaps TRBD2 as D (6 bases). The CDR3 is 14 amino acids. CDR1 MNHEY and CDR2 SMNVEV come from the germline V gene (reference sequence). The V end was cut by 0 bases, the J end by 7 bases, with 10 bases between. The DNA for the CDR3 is TGTGCCAGCAGTTTATCGACTAGAGGGAATGAGCAGTTCTTC. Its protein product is CASSLSTRGNEQFF.

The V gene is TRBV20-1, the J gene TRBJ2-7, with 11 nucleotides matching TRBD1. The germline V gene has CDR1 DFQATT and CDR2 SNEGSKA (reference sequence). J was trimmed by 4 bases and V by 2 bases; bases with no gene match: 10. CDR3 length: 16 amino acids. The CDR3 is CSARPEGQGVKYEQYF. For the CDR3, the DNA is TGCAGTGCTAGACCCGAGGGACAGGGGGTGAAATACGAGCAGTACTTC.

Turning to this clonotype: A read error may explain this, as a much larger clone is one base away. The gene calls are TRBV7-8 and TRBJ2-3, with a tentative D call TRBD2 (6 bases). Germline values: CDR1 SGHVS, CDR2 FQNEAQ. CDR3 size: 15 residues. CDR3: CAGSSRGRVADTQYF. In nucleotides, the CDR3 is TGTGCCGGCAGCTCCCGGGGGAGAGTTGCAGATACGCAGTATTTT.

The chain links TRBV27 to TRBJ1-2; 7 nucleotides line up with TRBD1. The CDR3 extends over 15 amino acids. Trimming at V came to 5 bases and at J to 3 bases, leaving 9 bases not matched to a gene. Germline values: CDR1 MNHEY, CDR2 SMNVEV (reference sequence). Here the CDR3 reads CASSITGEPYYGYTF. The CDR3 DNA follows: TGTGCCAGCAGTATAACAGGGGAACCATACTATGGCTACACCTTC.

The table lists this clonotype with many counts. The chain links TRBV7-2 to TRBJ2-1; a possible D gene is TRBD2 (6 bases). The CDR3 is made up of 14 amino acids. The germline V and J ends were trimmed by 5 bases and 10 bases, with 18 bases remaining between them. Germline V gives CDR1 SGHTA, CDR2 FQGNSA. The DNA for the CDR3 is TGTGCCAGCAGCCCGGGGGAGTTTGGGCCCGAGCAGTTCTTC. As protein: CASSPGEFGPEQFF.

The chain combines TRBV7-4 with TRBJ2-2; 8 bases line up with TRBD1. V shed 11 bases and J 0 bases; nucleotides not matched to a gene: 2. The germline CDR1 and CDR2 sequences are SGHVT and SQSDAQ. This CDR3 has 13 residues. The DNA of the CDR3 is TGTGCCGGACAGGGAACGAACACCGGGGAGCTGTTTTTT. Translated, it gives CAGQGTNTGELFF.

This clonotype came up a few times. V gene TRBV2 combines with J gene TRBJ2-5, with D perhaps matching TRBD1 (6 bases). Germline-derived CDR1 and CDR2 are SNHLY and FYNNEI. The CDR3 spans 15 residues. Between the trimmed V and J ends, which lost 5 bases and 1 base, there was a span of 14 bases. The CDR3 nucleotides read TGTGCCAGCAGTCCCGGACAGTTCATCCAAGAGACCCAGTACTTC. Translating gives CASSPGQFIQETQYF.

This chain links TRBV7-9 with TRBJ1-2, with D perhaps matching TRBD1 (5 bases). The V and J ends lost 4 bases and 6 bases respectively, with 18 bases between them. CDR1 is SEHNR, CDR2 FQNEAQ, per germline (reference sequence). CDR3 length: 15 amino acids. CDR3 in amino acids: CASSSLQGRVDGYTF. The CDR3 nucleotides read TGTGCCAGCAGCTCCCTCCAGGGCAGGGTCGATGGCTACACCTTC.